These 4 T cell receptor beta chains came from one sample sequenced in a study of blood T cell repertoires in COVID-19. TCRdb's table, derived via immunoSEQ multiplex PCR, lists solely in-frame clones and lacks some. The sample gives roughly 60,000 clones, about 91% of which show up once; approximately 3.6% is in the top ten. The sample was peripheral blood. The receptors derive from a man aged 35 to 55 with COVID-19, enrolled during active disease.

CDR3 sequence (DNA): TGTGCCAGCAGCTTCCTTGGGGCGGGGACCGGGGAGCTGTTTTTT. Translating gives CASSFLGAGTGELFF. V and J are TRBV7-9 and TRBJ2-2, with D perhaps TRBD2 (6 bases). Per the germline V gene, CDR1 is SEHNR and CDR2 is FQNEAQ (reference sequence). Trimming cost V 3 bases and J 5 bases, with 13 bases left between them. This CDR3 has 15 residues.

The rearrangement links TRBV7-8 to TRBJ2-1; the D gene is possibly TRBD2 (6 bases). CDR1 and CDR2 (germline): SGHVS, FQNEAQ. The CDR3 has 15 residues. Trimming cost V 3 bases and J 1 base, with 10 bases left between them. DNA for the CDR3: TGTGCCAGCAGCTTTTGGGGGGAATCCTACAATGAGCAGTTCTTC. Translation: CASSFWGESYNEQFF. Full variable domain (outside the CDR3, taken from reference TRBV7-8 and TRBJ2-1): GAGVSQSPRYKVAKRGQDVALRCDPISGHVSLFWYQQALGQGPEFLTYFQNEAQLDKSGLPSDRFFAERPEGSVSTLKIQRTQQEDSAVYLCASSFWGESYNEQFFGPGTRLTVL.

The chain is built from TRBV5-5 and TRBJ1-1, with D hard to call. Germline V gene data show CDR1 as SGHKS and CDR2 as YYEKEE (reference sequence). V shed 0 bases and J shed 7 bases, with 13 bases lying between them. This CDR3 region has 14 residues. The CDR3 protein is CASSLGRQFHEAFF. The CDR3 nucleotides are TGTGCCAGCAGCTTGGGGCGGCAGTTTCATGAAGCTTTCTTT.

The rearrangement uses TRBV5-1 and TRBJ2-3; maybe TRBD1 (6 bases). The CDR3 has 15 residues. Germline loops: CDR1 SGHRS, CDR2 YFSETQ. The V end was cut by 0 bases, the J end by 1 base, with 9 bases between. As DNA, the CDR3 is TGCGCCAGCAGCTTGGGACAGGAAGGCACAGATACGCAGTATTTT. It yields the protein CASSLGQEGTDTQYF.